This T cell receptor (beta chain) was sequenced in a study of blood T cells in healthy people across ages. The germline V gene encodes CDR1 SGHRS and CDR2 YFSETQ. V lost 0 bases, J lost 11 bases, and 8 bases lay in between. The CDR3 runs to 11 residues. The donors, all healthy, were Caucasians living in Russia, aged roughly 6 to 100. At least 6 micrograms of total RNA were extracted per sample. The count of this clonotype is one. Its antigen is not identified. Using a J-beta primer mix together with a sample-barcoded 5' primer, a second PCR was run for about 6 to 11 cycles. Every sample returned 2.5 million or more CDR3-containing paired-end reads. Each CDR3 protein gets one entry after TCRdb re-called the 5' RACE reads with MiXCR. The sample gives about 1,500,000 distinct CDR3 sequences, roughly 27% of which show up once; about 7.7% is in the top ten. Study-wide findings and caveats: Per million T cells, TCR beta diversity dropped about linearly as age rose.

Sequencing was carried out using blood. This sequence originates from a woman younger than 45 in good health. The chain links TRBV5-1 to TRBJ1-1; D is undetermined. The CDR3 DNA reads TGCGCCAGCAGCTTGGGCCTCTTGGCTTTCTTT. This translates into CASSLGLLAFF.